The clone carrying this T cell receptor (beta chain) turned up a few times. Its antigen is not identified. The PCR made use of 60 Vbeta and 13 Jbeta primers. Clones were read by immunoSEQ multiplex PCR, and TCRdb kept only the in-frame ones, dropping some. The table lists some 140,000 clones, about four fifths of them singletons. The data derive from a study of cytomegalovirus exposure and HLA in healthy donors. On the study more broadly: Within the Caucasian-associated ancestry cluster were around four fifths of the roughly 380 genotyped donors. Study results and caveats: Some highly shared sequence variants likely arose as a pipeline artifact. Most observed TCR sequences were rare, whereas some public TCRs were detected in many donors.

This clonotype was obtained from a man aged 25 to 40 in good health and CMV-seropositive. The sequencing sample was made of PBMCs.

The CDR3 sequence: CASSQDPRKTGELFF. CDR3 DNA sequence: TGTGCCAGCAGCCAAGACCCCAGGAAGACGGGGGAGCTGTTTTTT. The chain combines TRBV4-2 with TRBJ2-2; D ambiguous. The length of the CDR3 is 15 residues. Germline V gene lookup returns CDR1 LGHNA and CDR2 YNFKEQ. Between the trimmed V and J ends, which lost 0 bases and 8 bases, there was a span of 13 bases.